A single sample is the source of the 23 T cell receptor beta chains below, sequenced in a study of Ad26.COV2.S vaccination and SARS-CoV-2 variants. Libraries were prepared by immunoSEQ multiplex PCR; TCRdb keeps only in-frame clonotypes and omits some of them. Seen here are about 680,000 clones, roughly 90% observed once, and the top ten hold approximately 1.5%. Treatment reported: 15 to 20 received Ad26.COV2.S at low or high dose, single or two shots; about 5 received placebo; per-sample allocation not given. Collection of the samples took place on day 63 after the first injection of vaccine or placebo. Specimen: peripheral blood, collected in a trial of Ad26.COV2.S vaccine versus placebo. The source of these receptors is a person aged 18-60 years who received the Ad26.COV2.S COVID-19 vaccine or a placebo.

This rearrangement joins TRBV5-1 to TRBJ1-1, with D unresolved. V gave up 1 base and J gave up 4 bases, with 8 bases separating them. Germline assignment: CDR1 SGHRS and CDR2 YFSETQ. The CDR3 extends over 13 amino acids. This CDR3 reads CASSLFIGTEAFF. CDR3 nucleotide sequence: TGCGCCAGCAGCTTGTTTATTGGCACTGAAGCTTTCTTT.

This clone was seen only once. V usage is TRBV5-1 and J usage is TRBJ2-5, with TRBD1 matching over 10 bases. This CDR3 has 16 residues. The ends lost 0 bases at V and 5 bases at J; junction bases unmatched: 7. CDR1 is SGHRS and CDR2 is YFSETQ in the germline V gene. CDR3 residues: CASSLGPTGGYETQYF. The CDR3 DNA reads TGCGCCAGCAGCTTGGGTCCGACAGGGGGCTATGAGACCCAGTACTTC.

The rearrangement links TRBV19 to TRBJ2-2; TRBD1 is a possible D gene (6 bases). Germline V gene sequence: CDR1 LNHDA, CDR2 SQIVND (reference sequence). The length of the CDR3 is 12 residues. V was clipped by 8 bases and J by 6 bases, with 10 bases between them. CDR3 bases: TGTGCCAGTTTGGGGGCGGCCGGGGAGCTGTTTTTT. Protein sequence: CASLGAAGELFF.

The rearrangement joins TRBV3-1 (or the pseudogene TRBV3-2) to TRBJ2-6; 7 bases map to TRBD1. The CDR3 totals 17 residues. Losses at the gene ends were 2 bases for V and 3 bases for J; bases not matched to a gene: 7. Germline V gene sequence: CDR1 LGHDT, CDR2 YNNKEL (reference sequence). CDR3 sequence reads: CASSQRGGAGGANVLTF. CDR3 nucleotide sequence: TGTGCCAGCAGCCAACGAGGGGGCGCGGGTGGGGCCAACGTCCTGACTTTC.

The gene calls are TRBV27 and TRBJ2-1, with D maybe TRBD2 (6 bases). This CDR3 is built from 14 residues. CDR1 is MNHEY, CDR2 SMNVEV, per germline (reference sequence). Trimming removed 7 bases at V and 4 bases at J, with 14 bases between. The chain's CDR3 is CASTGLPGYNEQFF. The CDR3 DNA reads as TGTGCCAGCACGGGACTCCCGGGGTACAATGAGCAGTTCTTC.

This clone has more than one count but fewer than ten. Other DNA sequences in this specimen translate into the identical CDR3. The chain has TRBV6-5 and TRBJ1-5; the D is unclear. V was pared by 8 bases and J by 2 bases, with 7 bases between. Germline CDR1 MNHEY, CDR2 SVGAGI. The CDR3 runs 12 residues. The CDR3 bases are TGTGCCAGCCGGAGCGGCAATCAGCCCCAGCATTTT. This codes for CASRSGNQPQHF.

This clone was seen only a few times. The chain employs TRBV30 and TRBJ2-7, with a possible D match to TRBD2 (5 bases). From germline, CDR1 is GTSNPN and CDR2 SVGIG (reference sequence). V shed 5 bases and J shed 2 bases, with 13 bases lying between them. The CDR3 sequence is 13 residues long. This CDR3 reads CAWSGISPYEQYF. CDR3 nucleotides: TGTGCCTGGTCCGGGATTTCTCCCTACGAGCAGTACTTC. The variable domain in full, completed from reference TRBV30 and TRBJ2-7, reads SQTIHQWPATLVQPVGSPLSLECTVEGTSNPNLYWYRQAAGRGLQLLFYSVGIGQISSEVPQNLSASRPQDRQFILSSKKLLLSDSGFYLCAWSGISPYEQYFGPGTRLTVT.

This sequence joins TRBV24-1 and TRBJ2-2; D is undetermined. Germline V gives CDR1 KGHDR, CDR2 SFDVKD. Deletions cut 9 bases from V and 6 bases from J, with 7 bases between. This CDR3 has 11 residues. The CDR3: CATGSAGELFF. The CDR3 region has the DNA TGTGCCACCGGGTCCGCCGGGGAGCTGTTTTTT.

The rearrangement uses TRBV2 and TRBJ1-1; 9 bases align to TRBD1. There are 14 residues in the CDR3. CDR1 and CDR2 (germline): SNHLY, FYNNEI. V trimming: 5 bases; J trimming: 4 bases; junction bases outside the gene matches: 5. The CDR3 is CASSSTGGRTEAFF. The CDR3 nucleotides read TGTGCCAGCAGTTCCACAGGGGGCCGCACTGAAGCTTTCTTT.

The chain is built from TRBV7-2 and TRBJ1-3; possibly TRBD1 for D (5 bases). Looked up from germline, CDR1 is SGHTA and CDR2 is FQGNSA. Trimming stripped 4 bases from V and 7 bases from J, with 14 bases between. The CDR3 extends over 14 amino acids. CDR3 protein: CASSSGWLWNTIYF. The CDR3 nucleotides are TGTGCCAGCAGCTCAGGGTGGCTGTGGAACACCATATATTTT.

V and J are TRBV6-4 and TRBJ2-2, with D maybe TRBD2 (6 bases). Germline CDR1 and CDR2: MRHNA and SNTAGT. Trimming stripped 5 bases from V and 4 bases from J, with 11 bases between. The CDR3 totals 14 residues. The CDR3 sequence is CASSRDGSTGELFF. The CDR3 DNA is TGTGCCAGCAGTCGTGACGGGAGCACCGGGGAGCTGTTTTTT.

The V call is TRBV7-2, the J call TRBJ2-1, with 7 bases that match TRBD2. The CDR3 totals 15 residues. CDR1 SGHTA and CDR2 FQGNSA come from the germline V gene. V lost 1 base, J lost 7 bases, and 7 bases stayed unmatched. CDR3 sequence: CASSLVAGEGNEQFF. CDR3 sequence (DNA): TGTGCCAGCAGCTTAGTCGCGGGAGAGGGGAATGAGCAGTTCTTC.

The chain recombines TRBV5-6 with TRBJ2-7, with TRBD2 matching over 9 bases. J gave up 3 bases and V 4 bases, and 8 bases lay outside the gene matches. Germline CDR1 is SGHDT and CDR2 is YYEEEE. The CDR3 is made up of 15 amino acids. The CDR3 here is CASSLSGGYYYEQYF. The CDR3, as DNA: TGTGCCAGCAGCCTGAGCGGGGGGTACTACTACGAGCAGTACTTC. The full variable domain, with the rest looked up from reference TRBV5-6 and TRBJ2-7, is DAGVTQSPTHLIKTRGQQVTLRCSPKSGHDTVSWYQQALGQGPQFIFQYYEEEERQRGNFPDRFSGHQFPNYSSELNVNALLLGDSALYLCASSLSGGYYYEQYFGPGTRLTVT.

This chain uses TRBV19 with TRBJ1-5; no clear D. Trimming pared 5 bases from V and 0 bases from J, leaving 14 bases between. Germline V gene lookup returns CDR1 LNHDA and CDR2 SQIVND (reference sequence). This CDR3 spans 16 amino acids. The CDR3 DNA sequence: TGTGCCAGTAGTCCCTCCGGCCCTTATAGCAATCAGCCCCAGCATTTT. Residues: CASSPSGPYSNQPQHF.

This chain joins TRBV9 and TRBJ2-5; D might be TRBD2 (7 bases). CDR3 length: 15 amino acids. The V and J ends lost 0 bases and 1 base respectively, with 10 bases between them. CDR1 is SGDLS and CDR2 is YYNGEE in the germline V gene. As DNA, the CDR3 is TGTGCCAGCAGCGTAGCCGGGGGGCTCCAAGAGACCCAGTACTTC. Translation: CASSVAGGLQETQYF.

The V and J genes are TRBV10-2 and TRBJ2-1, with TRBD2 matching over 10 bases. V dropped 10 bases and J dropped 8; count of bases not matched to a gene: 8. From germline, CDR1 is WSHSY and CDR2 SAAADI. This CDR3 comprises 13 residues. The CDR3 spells CANRPSGSDEQFF. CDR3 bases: TGCGCCAACAGGCCTAGCGGGAGCGATGAGCAGTTCTTC.

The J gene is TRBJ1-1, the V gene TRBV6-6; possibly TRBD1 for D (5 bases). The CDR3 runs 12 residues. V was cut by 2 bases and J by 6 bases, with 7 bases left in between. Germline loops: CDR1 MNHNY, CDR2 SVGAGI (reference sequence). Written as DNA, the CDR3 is TGTGCCAGCAGTTACAGAGGGGCTGAAGCTTTCTTT. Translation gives CASSYRGAEAFF.

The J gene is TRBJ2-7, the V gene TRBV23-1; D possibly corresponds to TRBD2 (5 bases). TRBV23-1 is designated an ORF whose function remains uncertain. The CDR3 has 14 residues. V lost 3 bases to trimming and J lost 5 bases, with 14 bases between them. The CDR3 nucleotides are TGCGCCAGCAGTCACCCTCCGAGGGCGAACGAGCAGTACTTC. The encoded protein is CASSHPPRANEQYF.

The CDR3 nucleotides read TGTGCCAGCAGTTACTCAATCAGGGAACGTGGCTACACCTTC. It is translated as CASSYSIRERGYTF. V is TRBV6-6 and J is TRBJ1-2, with a possible D match to TRBD1 (5 bases). Trimming left V 0 bases short and J 7 bases short, with 12 bases between. The CDR3 has 14 residues. Looked up from germline, CDR1 is MNHNY and CDR2 is SVGAGI (reference sequence).

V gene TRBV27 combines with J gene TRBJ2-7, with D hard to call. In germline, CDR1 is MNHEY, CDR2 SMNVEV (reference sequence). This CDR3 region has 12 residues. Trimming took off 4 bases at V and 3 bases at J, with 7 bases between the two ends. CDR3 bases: TGTGCCAGCAGTTGGATCGGCTACGAGCAGTACTTC. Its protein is CASSWIGYEQYF.

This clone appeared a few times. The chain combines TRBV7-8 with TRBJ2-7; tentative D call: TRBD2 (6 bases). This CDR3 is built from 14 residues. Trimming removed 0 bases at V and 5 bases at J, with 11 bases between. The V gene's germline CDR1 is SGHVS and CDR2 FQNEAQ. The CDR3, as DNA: TGTGCCAGCAGCTTAGCCGTGGGGGGACACGAGCAGTACTTC. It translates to CASSLAVGGHEQYF.

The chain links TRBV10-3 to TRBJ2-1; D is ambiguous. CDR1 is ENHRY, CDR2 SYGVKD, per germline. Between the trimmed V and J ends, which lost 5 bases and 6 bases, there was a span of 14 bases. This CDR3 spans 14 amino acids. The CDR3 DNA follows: TGTGCCATCAGTCCAGATTGGGTGGGCAATGAGCAGTTCTTC. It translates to CAISPDWVGNEQFF.

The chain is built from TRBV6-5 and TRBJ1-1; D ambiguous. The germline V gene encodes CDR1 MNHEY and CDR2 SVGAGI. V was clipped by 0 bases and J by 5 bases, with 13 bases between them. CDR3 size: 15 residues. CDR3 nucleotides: TGTGCCAGCAGTTACTCCCGGGCATCGACAACTGAAGCTTTCTTT. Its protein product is CASSYSRASTTEAFF.